The 24 T cell receptor beta chains presented below share a single source sample, sequenced in a study of blood T cells in healthy people across ages. The authors ran a second PCR of 7 to 11 cycles using a sample-barcoded 5' primer and a J-beta primer mix. TCRdb recomputed calls from the 5' RACE reads with MiXCR, one row per CDR3 protein. The sample includes 650,000 to 700,000 distinct CDR3 sequences, 32% of them seen just once. Sequences were obtained from blood. Receptors were obtained from a woman over 75 in good health.

Ten or more counts support this clonotype. This chain joins TRBV6-6 and TRBJ2-1; possible D gene TRBD2, 6 bases. The germline V gene has CDR1 MNHNY and CDR2 SVGAGI (reference sequence). CDR3 length: 13 amino acids. V gave up 2 bases and J gave up 5 bases, with 7 bases separating them. The CDR3 DNA sequence: TGTGCCAGCAGTTACGCGGGGCACAATGAGCAGTTCTTC. It codes for CASSYAGHNEQFF.

This clonotype was seen at least ten times. The rearrangement links TRBV4-1 to TRBJ2-7; TRBD1 matches 8 bases. Trimming took 1 base from V and 2 from J; bases not matched to a gene: 7. Per germline, CDR1 MGHRA and CDR2 YSYEKL. CDR3 length: 16 residues. Here the CDR3 DNA reads TGCGCCAGCAGCCAAGGGCCGGACAGGGCTACCTACGAGCAGTACTTC. The encoded protein is CASSQGPDRATYEQYF.

The chain joins TRBV20-1 to TRBJ2-4; TRBD2 is a possible D gene (7 bases). From germline, CDR1 is DFQATT and CDR2 SNEGSKA (reference sequence). The V end lost 0 bases, the J end lost 0 bases, and 15 bases lay between the germline ends. The CDR3 covers 17 residues. The CDR3 is CSARDKGGVLAKNIQYF. DNA of the CDR3: TGCAGTGCTAGAGATAAAGGGGGGGTCCTAGCCAAAAACATTCAGTACTTC.

V is TRBV5-1 and J is TRBJ2-7; perhaps TRBD2 as D (5 bases). CDR3 size: 15 residues. The ends were cut back, 3 bases at V and 3 bases at J, with 16 bases in the middle. Germline CDR1 is SGHRS and CDR2 is YFSETQ. CDR3 DNA sequence: TGCGCCAGCAGCTCCCTACGGGGAAGGGTCTACGAGCAGTACTTC. Encoded protein: CASSSLRGRVYEQYF.

This clonotype has at least ten counts. This chain links TRBV7-9 with TRBJ1-4, with D possibly matching TRBD1 (6 bases). With 5 bases removed from V and 8 bases from J, the gap between germline ends came to 18 bases. This CDR3 is 15 amino acids long. Germline V lookup: CDR1 SEHNR, CDR2 FQNEAQ (reference sequence). CDR3 region: CASSPPGRGGEKLFF. CDR3 nucleotides: TGTGCCAGCAGCCCCCCGGGCAGGGGCGGAGAAAAACTGTTTTTT. Combining the CDR3 with reference TRBV7-9 and TRBJ1-4 gives the whole variable domain DTGVSQNPRHKITKRGQNVTFRCDPISEHNRLYWYRQTLGQGPEFLTYFQNEAQLEKSRLLSDRFSAERPKGSFSTLEIQRTEQGDSAMYLCASSPPGRGGEKLFFGSGTQLSVL.

The V gene is TRBV10-3, the J gene TRBJ1-1; perhaps TRBD1 as D (5 bases). Germline lookup yields CDR1 ENHRY and CDR2 SYGVKD. This CDR3 has 14 amino acids. V lost 7 bases to trimming and J lost 2 bases, with 14 bases between them. DNA of the CDR3: TGTGCCATCATGGCGGCAGGGAGCAACACTGAAGCTTTCTTT. It codes for CAIMAAGSNTEAFF.

The chain combines TRBV5-1 with TRBJ2-5, with 10 nucleotides matching TRBD1. The J call is uncertain, as TRBJ2-7 better fits the DNA end. This CDR3 is built from 14 residues. Germline V gene sequence: CDR1 SGHRS, CDR2 YFSETQ. In DNA form, the CDR3 reads TGCGCCAGCAGCACCCAGGGACAGGGGTACGAGCAGTACTTC. Translation gives CASSTQGQGYEQYF.

In this sample, this clonotype turned up many times. The rearrangement uses TRBV6-6 and TRBJ2-7; 11 bases map to TRBD1. Germline CDR1 reads MNHNY; CDR2 reads SVGAGI (reference sequence). The CDR3 consists of 15 residues. With V trimmed by 2 bases and J by 3 bases, 3 bases remained unmatched. CDR3 residues: CASSYGGTGGYEQYF. The CDR3 bases are TGTGCCAGCAGTTACGGCGGGACAGGGGGCTACGAGCAGTACTTC.

This clonotype has more than one count but fewer than ten. It may be a read error: a sequence one base away is much more abundant. The genes are TRBV28 and TRBJ2-1, with D tentatively TRBD1 (5 bases). The DNA matches TRBJ2-7 better at its end, which makes the J call doubtful. The CDR3 contains 13 residues. CDR1 is MDHEN, CDR2 SYDVKM, per germline. CDR3 sequence: CASSRAQGLEQYF. The DNA for the CDR3 is TGTGCCAGCAGTCGGGCGCAGGGCCTCGAGCAGTACTTC.

In regard to this clonotype: A much more abundant neighbour one base away suggests this may be a read error. CDR3 DNA sequence: TGTGCCAGCAGCTTAATGCGGGGAGGCGGTGGCTACACCTTC. Translation: CASSLMRGGGGYTF. V usage is TRBV7-3 and J usage is TRBJ1-2; the D is unclear. The germline V gene encodes CDR1 SGHTA and CDR2 FQGTGA. This CDR3 spans 14 amino acids. Trimming took 1 base from V and 7 from J, leaving 13 bases between them.

This clonotype was counted a few times. The rearrangement uses TRBV4-1 and TRBJ2-1, with TRBD2 identical over 8 bases. V shed 2 bases and J 2 bases; nucleotides not matched to a gene: 2. CDR1 and CDR2 (germline): MGHRA, YSYEKL. The CDR3 sequence is 15 residues long. The CDR3 DNA reads TGCGCCAGCAGCCAACGAGCGGGGGCCTACAATGAGCAGTTCTTC. Translated: CASSQRAGAYNEQFF.

At least ten counts were recorded for this clonotype. V gene TRBV29-1 combines with J gene TRBJ2-7; TRBD1 is a possible D gene (5 bases). Trimming left V 4 bases short and J 2 bases short, with 6 bases between. The germline CDR1 and CDR2 sequences are SQVTM and ANQGSEA. The CDR3 length is 11 residues. CDR3 sequence reads: CSVVQAYEQYF. CDR3 bases: TGCAGCGTTGTACAGGCCTACGAGCAGTACTTC.

The chain has TRBV20-1 and TRBJ2-5; TRBD2 matches 7 bases. The DNA end lines up better with TRBJ2-7; the J call may be wrong. CDR1 and CDR2 (germline): DFQATT, SNEGSKA (reference sequence). This CDR3 region has 16 residues. The DNA of the CDR3 is TGCAGTGCTAGAGTGCAGGGACCGGCGGGAGTTTTCGAGCAGTACTTC. It codes for CSARVQGPAGVFEQYF.

This clonotype showed up many times. The chain recombines TRBV2 with TRBJ1-6; D remains unclear. Trimming took 3 bases from V and 15 from J, leaving 18 bases between them. The germline CDR1 and CDR2 sequences are SNHLY and FYNNEI. The CDR3 covers 14 residues. The CDR3 sequence is CASSDPIIISGLHF. CDR3 coding DNA: TGTGCCAGCAGTGATCCGATAATCATCTCGGGCCTCCACTTT.

The chain combines TRBV2 with TRBJ2-5; D gene uncertain. Judging by the DNA end, TRBJ2-7 fits better; the J call may be wrong. Germline assignment: CDR1 SNHLY and CDR2 FYNNEI. The CDR3 length is 16 residues. The CDR3, as DNA: TGTGCCAGCAGCGTCCTAGGTCGGGCGCGCGTCTACGAGCAGTACTTC. Protein: CASSVLGRARVYEQYF.

Remarks on this clonotype: This may arise from a read error, as a much more abundant clone is one base away. The genes are TRBV29-1 and TRBJ1-1, with a possible D match to TRBD1 (5 bases). V was clipped by 1 base and J by 7 bases, with 22 bases between them. The CDR3 is 16 amino acids. Germline CDR1 is SQVTM and CDR2 is ANQGSEA. CDR3 nucleotide sequence: TGCAGCGTTGAAGGTAGAGTGGGACCGGGGCCCGTTGAAGCTTTCTTT. Its protein product is CSVEGRVGPGPVEAFF.

In its sample, this clonotype was seen many times. The J gene is TRBJ2-1, the V gene TRBV3-1; tentatively, D is TRBD2 (7 bases). This CDR3 has 15 amino acids. Germline assignment: CDR1 LGHDT and CDR2 YNNKEL (reference sequence). V was shortened by 7 bases and J by 6 bases, with 19 bases between the two germline ends. The CDR3 here is CASTVSAGAGNEQFF. The DNA of the CDR3 is TGTGCCAGCACGGTTTCGGCGGGGGCGGGCAATGAGCAGTTCTTC.

J is TRBJ1-5 and V is TRBV12-3 or TRBV12-4; 11 bases agree with TRBD1. The CDR3 runs 15 residues. The trim removed 6 bases at V and 6 bases at J, leaving 7 bases unmatched. CDR3 sequence reads: CASRRTGGRSQPQHF. The DNA for the CDR3 is TGTGCCAGCAGACGGACAGGGGGCAGGAGTCAGCCCCAGCATTTT.

Points on this clonotype: A much more abundant neighbour one base away suggests this may be a read error. This chain connects TRBV29-1 to TRBJ1-2; 11 positions match TRBD1. Germline values: CDR1 SQVTM, CDR2 ANQGSEA. CDR3 size: 14 residues. With 6 bases clipped from V and 10 bases from J, the junction kept 13 bases outside the gene matches. This CDR3 reads CSVTYGQGASDYTF. The CDR3 nucleotides read TGCAGCGTGACCTATGGACAGGGGGCCTCTGACTACACCTTC. Supplemented by reference TRBV29-1 and TRBJ1-2, the full variable domain reads SAVISQKPSRDICQRGTSLTIQCQVDSQVTMMFWYRQQPGQSLTLIATANQGSEATYESGFVIDKFPISRPNLTFSTLTVSNMSPEDSSIYLCSVTYGQGASDYTFGSGTRLTVV.

Regarding this clonotype: A junction boundary mismatches the germline segment, possibly from a read error. The rearrangement joins TRBV12-3 or TRBV12-4 to TRBJ2-3; perhaps TRBD1 as D (6 bases). The CDR3 totals 15 residues. As DNA, the CDR3 is TGTGCCAGCAGTCTGGACAGAGCCAGCGCAGATACGCAATATTTT. It translates to CASSLDRASADTQYF.

Note on this clonotype: A read error is possible here, since a much larger clone lies one base away. This sequence joins TRBV11-2 and TRBJ1-1; D remains ambiguous. Germline lookup yields CDR1 SGHAT and CDR2 FQNNGV. The CDR3 sequence is 14 residues long. CDR3 in DNA: TGTGCCAGCAGCTTAAAGTACGGCAACACTGAAGCTTCCTTT. Its translation: CASSLKYGNTEASF.

The sample holds one count of this clonotype. It may be a read error: a sequence one base away is much more abundant. The chain employs TRBV6-2 or TRBV6-3 and TRBJ2-5; 10 positions agree with TRBD2. The CDR3 length is 15 residues. J gave up 11 bases and V 5 bases, and 14 bases lay outside the gene matches. Germline CDR1 and CDR2: MNHEY and SVGEGT. The DNA of the CDR3 is TGTGCCAGCAGTAATAAGCGGGGGGGGTACAATGAGCAGTACTTC. Its protein is CASSNKRGGYNEQYF.

CDR3 sequence reads: CASSLSPGQGINEQFF. The CDR3 DNA is TGTGCCAGCAGCCTGAGCCCCGGGCAAGGGATAAATGAGCAGTTCTTC. The rearrangement joins TRBV13 to TRBJ2-1; D uncertain. CDR3 length: 16 residues. V was clipped by 5 bases and J by 7 bases, with 21 bases between them. The germline gives CDR1 PRHDT, CDR2 FYEKMQ (reference sequence).

On this clonotype itself: This may stem from a read error, because a much larger clone lies one nucleotide away. The chain joins TRBV12-3 or TRBV12-4 to TRBJ2-7; 16 bases align to TRBD2. This CDR3 has 15 residues. Trimming took 5 bases from V and 7 from J; bases not matched to a gene: 5. In DNA form, the CDR3 reads TGTGCCAGCAGTCCCGGGACTAGCGGGGGGGATGAGCAGTACTTC. It yields the protein CASSPGTSGGDEQYF.